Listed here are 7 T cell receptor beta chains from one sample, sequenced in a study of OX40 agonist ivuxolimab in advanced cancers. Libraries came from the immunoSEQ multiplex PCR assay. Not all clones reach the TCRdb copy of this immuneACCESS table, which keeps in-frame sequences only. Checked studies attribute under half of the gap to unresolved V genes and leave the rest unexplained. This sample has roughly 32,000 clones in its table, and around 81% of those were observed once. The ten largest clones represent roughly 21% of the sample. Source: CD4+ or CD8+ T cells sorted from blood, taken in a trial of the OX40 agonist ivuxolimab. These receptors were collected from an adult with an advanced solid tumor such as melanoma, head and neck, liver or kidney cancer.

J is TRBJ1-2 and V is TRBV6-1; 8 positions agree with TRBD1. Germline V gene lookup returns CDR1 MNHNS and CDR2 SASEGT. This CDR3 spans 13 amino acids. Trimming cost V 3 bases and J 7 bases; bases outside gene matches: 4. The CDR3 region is CASSDRGPIGYTF. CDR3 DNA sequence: TGTGCCAGCAGTGACAGGGGGCCCATTGGCTACACCTTC.

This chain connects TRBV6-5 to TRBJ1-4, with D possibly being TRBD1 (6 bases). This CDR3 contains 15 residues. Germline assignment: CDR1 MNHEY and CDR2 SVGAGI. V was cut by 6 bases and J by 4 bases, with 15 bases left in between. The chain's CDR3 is CASRLQGVGNEKLFF. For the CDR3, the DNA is TGTGCCAGCAGGCTACAGGGAGTCGGTAATGAAAAACTGTTTTTT.

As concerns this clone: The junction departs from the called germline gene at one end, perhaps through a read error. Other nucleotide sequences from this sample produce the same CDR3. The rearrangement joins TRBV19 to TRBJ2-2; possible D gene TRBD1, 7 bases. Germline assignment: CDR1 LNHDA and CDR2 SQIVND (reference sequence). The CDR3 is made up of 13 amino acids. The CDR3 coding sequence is TGTGCCAGTACCGACAGGGTCGGCGGGGAGCTGTTCTTT. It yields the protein CASTDRVGGELFF.

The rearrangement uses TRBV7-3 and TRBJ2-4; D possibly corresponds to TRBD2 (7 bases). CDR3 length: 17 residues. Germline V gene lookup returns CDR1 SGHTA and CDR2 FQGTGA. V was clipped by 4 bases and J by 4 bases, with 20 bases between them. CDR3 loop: CASSSQGGGLRKNIQYF. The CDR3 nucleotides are TGTGCCAGCAGCTCCCAAGGGGGGGGGCTGCGGAAAAACATTCAGTACTTC.

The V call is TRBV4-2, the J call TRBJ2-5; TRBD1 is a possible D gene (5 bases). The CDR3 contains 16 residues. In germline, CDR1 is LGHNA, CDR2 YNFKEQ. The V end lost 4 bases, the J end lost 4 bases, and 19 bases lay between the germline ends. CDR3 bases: TGTGCCAGCAGCCTAGGGGAACTTGGCGTTGGAGAGACCCAGTACTTC. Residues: CASSLGELGVGETQYF.

CDR3 sequence: CASSGQGDEQYF. In DNA, the CDR3 is TGCGCCAGCAGTGGACAGGGGGACGAGCAGTACTTC. The rearrangement joins TRBV10-1 to TRBJ2-7, with TRBD1 matching over 9 bases. Trimming at V came to 4 bases and at J to 5 bases, leaving 0 bases not matched to a gene. This CDR3 contains 12 residues. CDR1 WNHNN and CDR2 SYGVQD come from the germline V gene (reference sequence).

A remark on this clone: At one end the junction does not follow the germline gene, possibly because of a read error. Written as DNA, the CDR3 is TGCAGCGTGAGCAGGGGGTCCTTCAATGAGCAGTTCTTC. This encodes CSVSRGSFNEQFF. V usage is TRBV29-1 and J usage is TRBJ2-1, with 7 bases identical to TRBD1. The germline V gene encodes CDR1 SQVTM and CDR2 ANQGSEA. The CDR3 spans 13 residues.